The 6 T cell receptor beta chains reported below all come from one sample, sequenced in a study of identical twins. TCRdb passed the 5' RACE reads through MiXCR, listing each CDR3 protein once. This table has hundreds of thousands of distinct CDR3 sequences, around a tenth appearing once. The specimen sequenced was memory (CD45RO+) T cells sorted from blood. The receptor source for this set is a woman younger than 30 in good health.

The table lists this clonotype with a few counts. The rearrangement uses TRBV12-3 or TRBV12-4 and TRBJ2-4; maybe TRBD1 (7 bases). This CDR3 is built from 17 residues. The V end lost 6 bases, the J end lost 8 bases, and 26 bases lay between the germline ends. In nucleotides, the CDR3 is TGTGCCAGCAGCCCGGTTCTGTCGGGAGCCCAGGGGGACATTCAGTACTTC. Residues: CASSPVLSGAQGDIQYF.

This clonotype was counted a few times. The chain carries TRBV20-1 and TRBJ2-1; the D gene is possibly TRBD2 (6 bases). The CDR3 has 16 amino acids. The V gene's germline CDR1 is DFQATT and CDR2 SNEGSKA (reference sequence). V lost 6 bases and J 5 bases, leaving 23 bases between the germline ends. This CDR3 is CSAPTTWTTEDNEQFF. In DNA, the CDR3 is TGCAGTGCCCCTACGACGTGGACTACCGAAGACAATGAGCAGTTCTTC.

This clonotype came up a few times. The J gene is TRBJ2-7, the V gene TRBV5-1; 7 bases fit TRBD1. In germline, CDR1 is SGHRS, CDR2 YFSETQ. With 0 bases clipped from V and 5 bases from J, the junction kept 8 bases outside the gene matches. This CDR3 has 15 amino acids. CDR3 nucleotide sequence: TGCGCCAGCAGCTTGGCCGGACAGGTGCTGGACGAGCAGTACTTC. It encodes CASSLAGQVLDEQYF.

The chain couples TRBV2 to TRBJ2-5; TRBD1 or TRBD2 may be the D gene (5 bases each). Trimming left V 6 bases short and J 5 bases short, with 13 bases between. The germline gives CDR1 SNHLY, CDR2 FYNNEI. The length of the CDR3 is 13 residues. CDR3 sequence: CASRKGERETQYF. The CDR3 DNA reads TGTGCCAGCAGAAAAGGGGAGAGGGAGACCCAGTACTTC.

This clonotype was observed many times. The chain has TRBV12-3 or TRBV12-4 and TRBJ2-1; 12 bases match TRBD1. The CDR3 contains 15 residues. J gave up 9 bases and V 6 bases, and 9 bases lay outside the gene matches. The DNA of the CDR3 is TGTGCCAGCAGCCTAACGGGACAGGGGGCCAGTGAGCAGTTCTTC. Protein product: CASSLTGQGASEQFF.

This clonotype was recorded a few times. CDR3 nucleotides: TGCGCCAGCAGCTCCATAATAGCAGGGAGTATCCACGAGCAGTACTTC. Its translation is CASSSIIAGSIHEQYF. V gene TRBV5-1 combines with J gene TRBJ2-7; the D call may be TRBD1 or TRBD2 (5 bases each). This CDR3 region has 16 residues. The V and J ends lost 3 bases and 5 bases respectively, with 21 bases between them. The germline gives CDR1 SGHRS, CDR2 YFSETQ.